A selection of T cell receptor beta chains follows, all from one sample in a study of T-cell memory formation after mild COVID-19. In TCRdb, the 5' RACE reads were re-called with MiXCR into one record per CDR3 protein. The repertoire holds around 190,000 distinct CDR3 sequences, with approximately 18% as singletons. Material: PBMCs or a T cell subset sorted from them (not recorded which). These receptors originate from a man aged 18-30 years who had mild COVID-19 (a few samples of this study predate the infection). Cell type and time point are not known. CDR3s leave out the opening cysteine and the closing phenylalanine or tryptophan. The order of the fields is D gene, V gene, CDR3 protein. D genes are given only for firm matches.

>.|TRBV9
ASSTDGGRASPLH
>.|TRBV20-1
SARDWRGEGEQY
>TRBD1|TRBV5-1
ASSTGQGGPDTQY
>.|TRBV7-2
ASSYGDTLAKNIQY
>.|TRBV5-4
ASSLQRSGYT
>TRBD1|TRBV4-1
ASSRKQGADNSPLH
>.|TRBV2
ASGERETQY
>.|TRBV6-1
ASGIRGLTDTQY
>.|TRBV2
ASSWDTEGEKLF
>.|TRBV5-6
ASSWDNSYNEQF
>TRBD1|TRBV15
ATSTSLAGTGLVYGYT
>.|TRBV5-4
ASSFFDTREQY
>.|TRBV4-3
ASSQVAAQETQY
>.|TRBV7-9
ASSLARGSSGTDTQY
>.|TRBV28
ASRAGSPDTQY
>.|TRBV7-3
ASSLYGGELF
>.|TRBV6-6
ASSSPDRSNSPLH
>TRBD1|TRBV6-5
ASSPTGIYSYGYT
>.|TRBV6-2/TRBV6-3
ASSNRGVEETQY
>.|TRBV28
ASSFWLLSTDTQY
>.|TRBV6-2/TRBV6-3
ASIKDGSYGYT
>TRBD1|TRBV9
ASSEGGWTGELF
>.|TRBV20-1
SARNGLRSYEQY
>TRBD1|TRBV28
ASSPQGGGNQPQH
>.|TRBV5-1
ASSLALSSGTQETQY
>.|TRBV6-1
ASTAAVQPQH
>TRBD1|TRBV7-2
ASSFISIQGNEAF
>.|TRBV28
ASSLPWNIQY
>TRBD1|TRBV7-9
ASSLQGDHYGYT
>.|TRBV6-1
ASSATVGYT
>.|TRBV4-1
ASSRSLQGGGQPQH
>.|TRBV5-1
ASSIPLVLNNEQF
>.|TRBV5-6
ASRWGYEQF
>.|TRBV4-2
ASSQKSGARGTDTQY
>TRBD2|TRBV5-1
ASSLDPSGNTDTQY
>TRBD1|TRBV12-3/TRBV12-4
ASAGGYTEAF
>.|TRBV6-6
ASSSSADTDTQY
>.|TRBV7-2
ASSTSGAGRGTQY
>.|TRBV6-2/TRBV6-3
ASTPGGARGFTDTQY
>TRBD1|TRBV7-2
ASSQTGDYGYT
>TRBD1|TRBV7-3
ASSPAGGGGTQY
>.|TRBV29-1
SVVPINYGYT
>TRBD1|TRBV5-1
ASSSPGTGTNYGYT
>TRBD1|TRBV5-1
ASSFYRGVNTEAF
>.|TRBV7-9
ASSPRAYDGYT
>TRBD2|TRBV7-9
ASSQGLGEGSEQF